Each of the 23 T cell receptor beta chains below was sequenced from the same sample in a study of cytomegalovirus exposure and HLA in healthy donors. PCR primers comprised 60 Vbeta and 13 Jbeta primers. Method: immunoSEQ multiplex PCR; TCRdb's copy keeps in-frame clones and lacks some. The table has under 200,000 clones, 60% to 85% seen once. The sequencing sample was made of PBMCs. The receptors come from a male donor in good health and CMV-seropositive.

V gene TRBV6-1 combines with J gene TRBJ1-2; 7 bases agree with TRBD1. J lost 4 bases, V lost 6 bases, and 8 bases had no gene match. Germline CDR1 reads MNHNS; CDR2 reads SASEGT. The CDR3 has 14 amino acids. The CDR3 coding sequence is TGTGCCAGCAGATCCACAGGGGCGGTCTATGGCTACACCTTC. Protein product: CASRSTGAVYGYTF.

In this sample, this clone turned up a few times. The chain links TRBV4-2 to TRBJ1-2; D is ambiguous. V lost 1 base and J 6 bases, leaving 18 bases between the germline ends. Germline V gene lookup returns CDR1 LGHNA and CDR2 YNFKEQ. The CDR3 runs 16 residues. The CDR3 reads CASSQVDQPPGDGYTF. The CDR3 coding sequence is TGTGCCAGCAGCCAAGTTGATCAGCCACCAGGCGATGGCTACACCTTC.

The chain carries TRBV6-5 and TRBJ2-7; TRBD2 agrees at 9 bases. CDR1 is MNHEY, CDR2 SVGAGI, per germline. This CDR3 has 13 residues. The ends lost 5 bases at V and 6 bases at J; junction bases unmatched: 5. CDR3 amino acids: CASSGLASIEQYF. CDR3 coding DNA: TGTGCCAGCAGTGGACTAGCGTCTATCGAGCAGTACTTC.

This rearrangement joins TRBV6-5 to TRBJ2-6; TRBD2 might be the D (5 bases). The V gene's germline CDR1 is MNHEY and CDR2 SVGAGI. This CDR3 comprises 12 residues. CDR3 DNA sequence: TGTGCGACGGGAAGGGAGGCCAACGTCCTGACTTTC. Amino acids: CATGREANVLTF.

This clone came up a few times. The CDR3 here is CASRGRQGFSYGYTF. The CDR3 nucleotides read TGTGCCAGCAGGGGCCGACAGGGGTTCTCATATGGCTACACCTTC. The chain recombines TRBV2 with TRBJ1-2; TRBD1 matches at 8 bases. Trimming cost V 6 bases and J 5 bases; bases outside gene matches: 11. The CDR3 contains 15 residues. CDR1 is SNHLY and CDR2 is FYNNEI in the germline V gene.

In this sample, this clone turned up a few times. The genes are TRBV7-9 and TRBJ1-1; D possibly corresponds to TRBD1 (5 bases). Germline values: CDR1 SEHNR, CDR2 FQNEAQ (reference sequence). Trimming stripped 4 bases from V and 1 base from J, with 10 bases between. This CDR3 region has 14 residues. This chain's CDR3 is CASSSYQGNTEAFF. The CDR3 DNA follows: TGTGCCAGCAGCTCCTATCAGGGGAACACTGAAGCTTTCTTT.

CDR3 DNA: TGTGCCAGCAGTTTCCACCACCAGACAAGGGGCACTCCTTTCTATAATTCACCCCTCCACTTT. It encodes CASSFHHQTRGTPFYNSPLHF. The chain carries TRBV27 and TRBJ1-6; possibly TRBD1 for D (5 bases). The length of the CDR3 is 21 residues. Looked up from germline, CDR1 is MNHEY and CDR2 is SMNVEV (reference sequence). V lost 3 bases and J 3 bases, leaving 27 bases between the germline ends.

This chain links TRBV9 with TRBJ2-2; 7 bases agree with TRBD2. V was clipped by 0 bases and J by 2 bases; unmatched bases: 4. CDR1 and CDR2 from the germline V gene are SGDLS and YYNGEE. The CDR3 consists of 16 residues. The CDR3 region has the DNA TGTGCCAGCAGCGTAGCGGAGCGGGGAAACACCGGGGAGCTGTTTTTT. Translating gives CASSVAERGNTGELFF. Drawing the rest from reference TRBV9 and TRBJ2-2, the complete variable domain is DSGVTQTPKHLITATGQRVTLRCSPRSGDLSVYWYQQSLDQGLQFLIQYYNGEERAKGNILERFSAQQFPDLHSELNLSSLELGDSALYFCASSVAERGNTGELFFGEGSRLTVL.

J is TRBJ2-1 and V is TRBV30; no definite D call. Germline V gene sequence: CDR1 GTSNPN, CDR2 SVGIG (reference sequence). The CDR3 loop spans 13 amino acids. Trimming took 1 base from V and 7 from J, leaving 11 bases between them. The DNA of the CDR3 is TGTGCCTGGAGTGGGAGACCGCTGAATGAGCAGTTCTTC. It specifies CAWSGRPLNEQFF.

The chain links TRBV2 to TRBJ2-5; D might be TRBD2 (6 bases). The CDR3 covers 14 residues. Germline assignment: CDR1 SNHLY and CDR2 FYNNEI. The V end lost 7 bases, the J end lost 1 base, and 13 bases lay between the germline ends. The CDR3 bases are TGTGCCAGCACTCGACTAGTCCCCCAAGAGACCCAGTACTTC. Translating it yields CASTRLVPQETQYF.

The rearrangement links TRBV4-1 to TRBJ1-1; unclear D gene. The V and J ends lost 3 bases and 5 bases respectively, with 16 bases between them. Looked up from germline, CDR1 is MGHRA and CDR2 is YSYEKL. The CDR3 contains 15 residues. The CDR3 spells CASSHPRQDGTEAFF. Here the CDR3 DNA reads TGCGCCAGCAGCCATCCCCGGCAGGATGGGACTGAAGCTTTCTTT.

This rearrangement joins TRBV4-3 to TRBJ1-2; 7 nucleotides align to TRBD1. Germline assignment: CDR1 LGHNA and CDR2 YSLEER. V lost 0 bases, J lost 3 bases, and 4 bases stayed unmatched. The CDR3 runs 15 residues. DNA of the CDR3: TGCGCCAGCAGCCAAGATGAGGGGGCATACTATGGCTACACCTTC. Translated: CASSQDEGAYYGYTF.

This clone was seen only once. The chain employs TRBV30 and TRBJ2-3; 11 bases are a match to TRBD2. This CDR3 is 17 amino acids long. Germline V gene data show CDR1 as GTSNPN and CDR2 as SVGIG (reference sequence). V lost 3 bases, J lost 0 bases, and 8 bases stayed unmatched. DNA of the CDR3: TGTGCCTGGAGCGCCCCGGGACTAGCGGCTAGCACAGATACGCAGTATTTT. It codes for CAWSAPGLAASTDTQYF.

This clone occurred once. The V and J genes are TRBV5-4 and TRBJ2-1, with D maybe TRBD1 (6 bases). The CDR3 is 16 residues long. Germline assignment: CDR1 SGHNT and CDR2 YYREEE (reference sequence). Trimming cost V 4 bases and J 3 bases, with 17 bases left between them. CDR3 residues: CASSRIQGAIYNEQFF. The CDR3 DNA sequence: TGTGCCAGCAGCAGGATACAGGGAGCGATCTACAATGAGCAGTTCTTC.

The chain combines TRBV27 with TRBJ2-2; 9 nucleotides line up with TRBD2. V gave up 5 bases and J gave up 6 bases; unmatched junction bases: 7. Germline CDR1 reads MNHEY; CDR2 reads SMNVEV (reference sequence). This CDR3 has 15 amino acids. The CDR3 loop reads CASSEGLAPAGELFF. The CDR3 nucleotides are TGTGCCAGCAGTGAGGGACTAGCACCAGCCGGGGAGCTGTTTTTT.

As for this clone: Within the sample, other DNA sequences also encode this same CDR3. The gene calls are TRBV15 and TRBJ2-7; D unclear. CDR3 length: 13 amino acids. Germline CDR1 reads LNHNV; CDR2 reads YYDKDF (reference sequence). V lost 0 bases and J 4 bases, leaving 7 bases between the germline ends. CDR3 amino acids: CATSRDLGYEQYF. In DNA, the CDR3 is TGTGCCACCAGCAGAGATCTCGGGTACGAGCAGTACTTC.

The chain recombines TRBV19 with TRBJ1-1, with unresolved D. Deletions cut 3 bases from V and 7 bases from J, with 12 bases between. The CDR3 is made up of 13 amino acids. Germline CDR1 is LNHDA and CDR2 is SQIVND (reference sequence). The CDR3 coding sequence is TGTGCCAGTAGTATCCCTACGGGTGGTGAAGCTTTCTTT. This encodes CASSIPTGGEAFF.

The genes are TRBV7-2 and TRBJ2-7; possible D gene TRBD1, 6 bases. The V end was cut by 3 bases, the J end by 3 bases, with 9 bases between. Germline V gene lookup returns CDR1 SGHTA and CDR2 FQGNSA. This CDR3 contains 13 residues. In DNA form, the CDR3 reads TGTGCCAGCAGCTTCGGCAGGGGCTACGAGCAGTACTTC. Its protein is CASSFGRGYEQYF.

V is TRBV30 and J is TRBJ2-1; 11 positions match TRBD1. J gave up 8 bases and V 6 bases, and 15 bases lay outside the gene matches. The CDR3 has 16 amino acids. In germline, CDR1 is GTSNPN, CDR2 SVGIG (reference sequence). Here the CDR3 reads CACPRTGGEIMDEQFF. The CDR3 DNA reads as TGTGCCTGTCCCCGGACAGGGGGCGAGATAATGGATGAGCAGTTCTTC.

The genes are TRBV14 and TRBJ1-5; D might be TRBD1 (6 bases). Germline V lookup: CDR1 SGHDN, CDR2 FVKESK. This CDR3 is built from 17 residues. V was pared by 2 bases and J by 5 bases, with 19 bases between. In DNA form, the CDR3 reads TGTGCCAGCAGCCAATCTACAGGGAATCCGTCCCATCAGCCCCAGCATTTT. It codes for CASSQSTGNPSHQPQHF.

In DNA, the CDR3 is TGTGCCAGTAGTAGGCTCTCTGGGGCCAACGTCCTGACTTTC. This translates into CASSRLSGANVLTF. The chain combines TRBV19 with TRBJ2-6; D uncertain. This CDR3 has 14 residues. V lost 4 bases, J lost 0 bases, and 4 bases lay in between. In germline, CDR1 is LNHDA, CDR2 SQIVND (reference sequence).

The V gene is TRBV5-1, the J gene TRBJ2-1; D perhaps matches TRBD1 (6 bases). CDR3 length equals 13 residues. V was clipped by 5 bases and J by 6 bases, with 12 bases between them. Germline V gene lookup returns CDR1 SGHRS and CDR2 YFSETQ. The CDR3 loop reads CASRDSPSNEQFF. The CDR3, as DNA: TGCGCCAGCAGGGACAGTCCGAGCAATGAGCAGTTCTTC.

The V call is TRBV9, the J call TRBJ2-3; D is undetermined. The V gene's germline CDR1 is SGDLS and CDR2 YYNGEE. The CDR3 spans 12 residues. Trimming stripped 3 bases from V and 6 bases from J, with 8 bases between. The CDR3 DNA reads TGTGCCAGCAGCGATGAGATCGATACGCAGTATTTT. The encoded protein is CASSDEIDTQYF.